The source of this T cell receptor beta chain is a study of shared clonotypes between healthy human individuals. As for the study in general: Each donor had three CD4 naive, three CD4 memory, two CD8 naive and one CD8 memory plate.

Study-level findings and limits: The four-donor shared clonotypes exceeded non-shared clonotypes in generation probability, with non-shared ones scoring lower.

When replicate PCRs were run on sorted subsets, they used 200 to 250 ng DNA, about 30,000 T cell genomes. The assay was immunoSEQ multiplex PCR, and TCRdb's table has in-frame clones only and misses some. The sample consists of some 2.1 million clones, roughly 96% of them appearing once. V was trimmed by 3 bases and J by 0 bases, leaving 6 bases between them. Per the germline V gene, CDR1 is MDHEN and CDR2 is SYDVKM. CDR3 length equals 13 residues. As regards this clone: The target antigen is unknown.

The chain is built from TRBV28 and TRBJ2-7; D may be TRBD1 (5 bases). This TCR came from a young man in good health. Material: naive CD4+ T cells sorted from blood. The subset here: CD45RA+ positively selected. CDR3 amino acids: CASSLTVSYEQYF. The CDR3 DNA reads as TGTGCCAGCAGTTTGACAGTCTCCTACGAGCAGTACTTC.